Each of the 29 T cell receptor beta chains below was sequenced from the same sample in a study of cytomegalovirus exposure and HLA in healthy donors. The primer mix had 60 Vbeta and 13 Jbeta primers. Produced via immunoSEQ multiplex PCR; TCRdb's table is partial and in-frame only. Of under 200,000 clones listed, 79% are singletons. The sample taken for sequencing was PBMCs. These receptors all stem from a woman between 40 and 55 years old in good health and CMV-seronegative.

This clone was counted between two and nine times. The chain couples TRBV5-1 to TRBJ2-1; 7 bases line up with TRBD2. Losses at the gene ends were 6 bases for V and 1 base for J; bases not matched to a gene: 7. CDR1 SGHRS and CDR2 YFSETQ come from the germline V gene. This CDR3 contains 15 residues. Written as DNA, the CDR3 is TGCGCCAGCACCAAGAGCGGGAATTCCTACAATGAGCAGTTCTTC. This encodes CASTKSGNSYNEQFF.

The CDR3 spells CASSHSSGSTDTQYF. The CDR3 coding sequence is TGCGCCAGCTCCCACTCTAGCGGTAGCACAGATACGCAGTATTTT. This chain uses TRBV10-1 with TRBJ2-3; 7 nucleotides agree with TRBD2. Germline CDR1 WNHNN, CDR2 SYGVQD (reference sequence). The V segment lost 8 bases and the J segment 0 bases; nucleotides outside the gene matches: 8. The CDR3 length is 15 residues.

The J gene is TRBJ2-7, the V gene TRBV7-9; the D is unclear. The CDR3 has 12 residues. Germline V gene lookup returns CDR1 SEHNR and CDR2 FQNEAQ (reference sequence). V was pared by 1 base and J by 3 bases, with 4 bases between. CDR3 sequence: CASSLDNYEQYF. Written as DNA, the CDR3 is TGTGCCAGCAGCTTAGACAACTACGAGCAGTACTTC.

This clone has only one observation. This chain connects TRBV6-5 to TRBJ2-4, with 7 nucleotides matching TRBD2. V dropped 6 bases and J dropped 0; count of bases not matched to a gene: 2. This CDR3 spans 14 amino acids. Germline-derived CDR1 and CDR2 are MNHEY and SVGAGI. CDR3 in DNA: TGTGCCAGCAGGGGGGGGTTAGCCAAAAACATTCAGTACTTC. Protein sequence: CASRGGLAKNIQYF.

The chain joins TRBV28 to TRBJ2-7, with 8 bases that match TRBD2. CDR1 and CDR2 (germline): MDHEN, SYDVKM. Trimming removed 8 bases from V and 2 bases from J; junction bases left unmatched: 8. The CDR3 length is 14 residues. The CDR3 spells CASEGAGGTYEQYF. As DNA, the CDR3 is TGTGCCAGCGAAGGCGCGGGAGGCACCTACGAGCAGTACTTC.

The chain carries TRBV15 and TRBJ2-2; 12 nucleotides align to TRBD2. The CDR3 sequence is 16 residues long. Germline V CDR1 and CDR2: LNHNV, YYDKDF (reference sequence). The J segment lost 7 bases and the V segment lost 2 bases, leaving 5 bases of the junction unmatched. CDR3: CATSRSLAGGVGELFF. The CDR3 DNA follows: TGTGCCACCAGCAGAAGCCTAGCGGGAGGGGTCGGGGAGCTGTTTTTT.

This chain links TRBV12-5 with TRBJ2-2; perhaps TRBD1 as D (5 bases). Germline V lookup: CDR1 LGHNT, CDR2 FRNRAP. Trimming took off 7 bases at V and 4 bases at J, with 16 bases between the two ends. The CDR3 runs to 15 residues. Here the CDR3 reads CASDARVDGTGELFF. CDR3 sequence (DNA): TGTGCTAGTGATGCCAGGGTGGATGGCACCGGGGAGCTGTTTTTT.

This clone was observed a few times. The V and J genes are TRBV2 and TRBJ2-7, with D possibly TRBD2 on 5 matching bases. The V gene's germline CDR1 is SNHLY and CDR2 FYNNEI. The CDR3 runs 13 residues. V shed 11 bases and J shed 5 bases, with 19 bases lying between them. The CDR3 coding sequence is TGTGCCCAGGAGGACGGGGTTGGGGACGAGCAGTACTTC. It specifies CAQEDGVGDEQYF.

The J gene is TRBJ2-2, the V gene TRBV7-8; possibly TRBD2 for D (6 bases). The CDR3 runs to 15 residues. Trimming took 5 bases from V and 5 from J, leaving 15 bases between them. The germline V gene encodes CDR1 SGHVS and CDR2 FQNEAQ. CDR3 sequence: CASSPPGGVTGELFF. The CDR3, as DNA: TGTGCCAGCAGCCCCCCCGGGGGAGTGACCGGGGAGCTGTTTTTT.

The sample holds a few counts of this clone. The chain recombines TRBV7-8 with TRBJ2-1, with a possible D match to TRBD2 (5 bases). V gave up 3 bases and J gave up 4 bases, with 10 bases separating them. CDR1 is SGHVS, CDR2 FQNEAQ, per germline. The CDR3 spans 14 residues. For the CDR3, the DNA is TGTGCCAGCAGCTTGCGGGTCCTTTACAATGAGCAGTTCTTC. Protein: CASSLRVLYNEQFF.

The chain combines TRBV27 with TRBJ2-5; 13 bases are shared with TRBD2. CDR1 and CDR2 from the germline V gene are MNHEY and SMNVEV (reference sequence). CDR3 length: 18 residues. With 6 bases clipped from V and 4 bases from J, the junction kept 14 bases outside the gene matches. Written as DNA, the CDR3 is TGTGCCAGCAGACGGAAACCCGGACTAGCGGGAGTAGGAGAGACCCAGTACTTC. Translated: CASRRKPGLAGVGETQYF.

This chain connects TRBV4-1 to TRBJ2-7; no clear D gene. V gave up 1 base and J gave up 3 bases, with 7 bases separating them. Germline CDR1 is MGHRA and CDR2 is YSYEKL. There are 13 residues in the CDR3. The DNA for the CDR3 is TGCGCCAGCAGCCAAGTTCCAGGCTACGAGCAGTACTTC. Protein product: CASSQVPGYEQYF.

The V and J genes are TRBV5-8 and TRBJ2-1; D might be TRBD1 (6 bases). CDR1 and CDR2 (germline): SGHTS, YDEGEE. V was pared by 0 bases and J by 4 bases, with 11 bases between. The CDR3 totals 15 residues. CDR3 nucleotide sequence: TGTGCCAGCAGCTTGGACGCAGGGGTTTACAATGAGCAGTTCTTC. The encoded protein is CASSLDAGVYNEQFF.

The V gene is TRBV19, the J gene TRBJ2-7; no reliable D call. In germline, CDR1 is LNHDA, CDR2 SQIVND (reference sequence). The CDR3 is 11 residues long. Trimming cost V 10 bases and J 3 bases, with 10 bases left between them. The chain's CDR3 is CATQNSYEQYF. CDR3 nucleotide sequence: TGTGCCACCCAGAACAGCTACGAGCAGTACTTC.

The rearrangement uses TRBV6-5 and TRBJ1-2; weak D call: TRBD1 (5 bases). Trimming left V 7 bases short and J 2 bases short, with 11 bases between. The CDR3 runs to 13 residues. Germline V gene lookup returns CDR1 MNHEY and CDR2 SVGAGI. In DNA, the CDR3 is TGTGCCAGCAATTGGACACCGAACTATGGCTACACCTTC. This sequence encodes CASNWTPNYGYTF.

The genes are TRBV5-5 and TRBJ2-7, with 9 positions matching TRBD1. The V and J ends lost 7 bases and 5 bases, in that order; junction bases with no gene match: 13. CDR1 is SGHKS and CDR2 is YYEKEE in the germline V gene (reference sequence). The CDR3 covers 15 residues. The CDR3 protein is CASLLAGQGIHEQYF. As DNA, the CDR3 is TGTGCCAGCCTCCTGGCGGGACAGGGTATCCACGAGCAGTACTTC.

J is TRBJ1-4 and V is TRBV4-3; 7 bases map to TRBD1. The CDR3 extends over 14 amino acids. CDR1 and CDR2 (germline): LGHNA, YSLEER. The V segment lost 1 base and the J segment 6 bases; nucleotides outside the gene matches: 2. The CDR3 here is CASSQGQGDEKLFF. The CDR3 bases are TGCGCCAGCAGCCAAGGACAGGGTGATGAAAAACTGTTTTTT.

The chain employs TRBV10-2 and TRBJ2-3, with no clear D. The CDR3 length is 13 residues. The V gene's germline CDR1 is WSHSY and CDR2 SAAADI. Trimming shortened V by 6 bases and J by 3 bases, and 10 bases separated the two germline ends. Here the CDR3 DNA reads TGCGCCAGCAGCCCTGCCGGGACAGATACGCAGTATTTT. Amino acid sequence: CASSPAGTDTQYF.

The V and J genes are TRBV29-1 and TRBJ1-2, with 9 positions matching TRBD1. The CDR3 sequence is 15 residues long. Germline values: CDR1 SQVTM, CDR2 ANQGSEA. The junction had 10 bases not matched to a gene; V was cut back by 4 bases and J by 4 bases. The CDR3 spells CSVGLRDRDFYGYTF. The DNA of the CDR3 is TGCAGCGTTGGCTTGCGGGACAGGGACTTCTATGGCTACACCTTC.

J is TRBJ2-7 and V is TRBV6-1; tentatively, D is TRBD2 (6 bases). The CDR3 has 13 amino acids. Germline values: CDR1 MNHNS, CDR2 SASEGT. Trimming took off 6 bases at V and 2 bases at J, with 11 bases between the two ends. The CDR3 DNA reads TGTGCCAGCAGGCGGGACGCACCCTACGAGCAGTACTTC. The encoded protein is CASRRDAPYEQYF.

The chain uses TRBV9 and TRBJ2-1; 7 bases match TRBD1. CDR1 and CDR2 (germline): SGDLS, YYNGEE. CDR3 length: 15 residues. The V and J ends lost 4 bases and 6 bases, in that order; junction bases with no gene match: 10. As DNA, the CDR3 is TGTGCCAGCAGCCTAAGACAGGGCCCGGGCAATGAGCAGTTCTTC. Its translation: CASSLRQGPGNEQFF. The full variable domain, completed using reference TRBV9 and TRBJ2-1, is DSGVTQTPKHLITATGQRVTLRCSPRSGDLSVYWYQQSLDQGLQFLIQYYNGEERAKGNILERFSAQQFPDLHSELNLSSLELGDSALYFCASSLRQGPGNEQFFGPGTRLTVL.

The genes are TRBV5-1 and TRBJ1-2; 8 positions match TRBD1. This CDR3 contains 17 residues. Germline V gene sequence: CDR1 SGHRS, CDR2 YFSETQ. The V segment lost 4 bases and the J segment 1 base; nucleotides outside the gene matches: 12. The CDR3 reads CASSPGARGPVNYGYTF. The CDR3 coding sequence is TGCGCCAGCAGCCCGGGGGCCAGGGGGCCTGTTAACTATGGCTACACCTTC.

The sample holds a few counts of this clone. The rearrangement links TRBV6-5 to TRBJ1-1; D may be TRBD1 (6 bases). The CDR3 runs 13 residues. V gave up 6 bases and J gave up 4 bases, with 12 bases separating them. Germline V lookup: CDR1 MNHEY, CDR2 SVGAGI. CDR3 amino acids: CASSPRGGTEAFF. The CDR3, as DNA: TGTGCCAGCAGCCCCAGGGGCGGCACTGAAGCTTTCTTT.

The table lists this clone with a count of one. The chain joins TRBV10-3 to TRBJ1-2, with no clear D. Trimming took off 10 bases at V and 0 bases at J, with 12 bases between the two ends. CDR3 size: 13 residues. Germline V CDR1 and CDR2: ENHRY, SYGVKD. In DNA form, the CDR3 reads TGTGCCAGCGTCACCGAAGCTAACTATGGCTACACCTTC. As protein: CASVTEANYGYTF.

The chain is built from TRBV28 and TRBJ2-1, with 11 bases that match TRBD1. The V gene's germline CDR1 is MDHEN and CDR2 SYDVKM. V lost 5 bases, J lost 3 bases, and 6 bases stayed unmatched. CDR3 length: 16 amino acids. CDR3 region: CASSPTGTGGYNEQFF. CDR3 nucleotides: TGTGCCAGCAGTCCAACCGGGACAGGGGGCTACAATGAGCAGTTCTTC.

In the case of this clone: Other DNA sequences in the same sample also yield this CDR3. The V and J genes are TRBV6-5 and TRBJ1-2; no reliable D call. The CDR3 contains 13 residues. The germline V and J ends were trimmed by 10 bases and 1 base, with 13 bases remaining between them. CDR1 is MNHEY, CDR2 SVGAGI, per germline. The CDR3 coding sequence is TGTGCCACGCAGAATGAACGTAACTATGGCTACACCTTC. This codes for CATQNERNYGYTF.

In DNA form, the CDR3 reads TGTGCCAGCTCATCTCTACGAGACACTGAAGCTTTCTTT. This sequence encodes CASSSLRDTEAFF. The chain employs TRBV18 and TRBJ1-1; D not resolved. The CDR3 length is 13 residues. V lost 5 bases and J 3 bases, leaving 10 bases between the germline ends. In germline, CDR1 is KGHSH, CDR2 LQKENI.

This clone was found a few times. The chain joins TRBV27 to TRBJ2-1; 11 nucleotides match TRBD1. This CDR3 spans 15 amino acids. The V gene's germline CDR1 is MNHEY and CDR2 SMNVEV (reference sequence). With V trimmed by 3 bases and J by 12 bases, 10 bases remained unmatched. The CDR3 DNA follows: TGTGCCAGCAGTTTGAGGGACAGGGGGTCAGAAGGGCAGTTCTTC. Amino acids: CASSLRDRGSEGQFF.

This clone came up once. The chain uses TRBV6-5 and TRBJ1-1; 11 bases are a match to TRBD1. The CDR3 consists of 15 residues. The ends lost 6 bases at V and 1 base at J; junction bases unmatched: 4. In germline, CDR1 is MNHEY, CDR2 SVGAGI. CDR3 region: CASSAGTGGNTEAFF. The CDR3 DNA reads as TGTGCCAGCAGCGCCGGGACAGGGGGGAACACTGAAGCTTTCTTT.